The next 32 T cell receptor beta chains were all read from a single sample in a study of blood T cell repertoires in COVID-19. This table comes from immunoSEQ multiplex PCR, and its TCRdb copy is limited to in-frame clones, with some not included. The table lists hundreds of thousands of clones, around 88% of them singletons. The sample comprised PBMCs or T cells enriched from blood (not recorded which). These receptors originate from a woman in her forties who had recovered from COVID-19.

This clone appeared once. The chain combines TRBV4-3 with TRBJ1-1; 8 nucleotides match TRBD1. J was trimmed by 10 bases and V by 1 base; bases with no gene match: 8. Germline values: CDR1 LGHNA, CDR2 YSLEER. This CDR3 region has 14 residues. CDR3 residues: CASSQGRQGIGAFF. The CDR3 DNA sequence: TGCGCCAGCAGCCAAGGGAGACAGGGGATAGGAGCTTTCTTT.

The chain uses TRBV7-3 and TRBJ2-3, with 7 bases matching TRBD1. The CDR3 loop spans 15 amino acids. CDR1 SGHTA and CDR2 FQGTGA come from the germline V gene. J was trimmed by 5 bases and V by 5 bases; bases with no gene match: 10. The CDR3 region has the DNA TGTGCCAGCAGCGGTAACAGGGGTGGTATAGATACGCAGTATTTT. Translation gives CASSGNRGGIDTQYF.

This chain uses TRBV30 with TRBJ1-1, with 11 bases matching TRBD1. V gave up 3 bases and J gave up 11 bases; unmatched junction bases: 11. Germline V lookup: CDR1 GTSNPN, CDR2 SVGIG (reference sequence). CDR3 length equals 14 residues. CDR3 loop: CAWRWTGGAGWAFF. The CDR3 nucleotides are TGTGCCTGGAGGTGGACAGGGGGCGCGGGGTGGGCTTTCTTT.

This clone was observed a few times. The chain recombines TRBV15 with TRBJ2-7, with 9 bases that match TRBD1. V was clipped by 3 bases and J by 4 bases; unmatched bases: 7. The CDR3 is 15 amino acids. Per germline, CDR1 LNHNV and CDR2 YYDKDF (reference sequence). The CDR3 loop reads CATSRGDRVLYEQYF. The DNA for the CDR3 is TGTGCCACCAGCAGGGGGGACAGGGTCTTGTACGAGCAGTACTTC.

As to this clone: A junction end diverges from the germline sequence, so it may reflect a read error. The chain uses TRBV4-3 and TRBJ1-2; 9 positions match TRBD1. Germline lookup yields CDR1 LGHNA and CDR2 YSLEER. The CDR3 sequence is 17 residues long. Written as DNA, the CDR3 is TGCGCCAGCAGCCAAGTAAGCTCGGAAGGACAGGGGAATGGTTACACCTTC. Amino acid sequence: CASSQVSSEGQGNGYTF.

A few counts support this clone. This chain uses TRBV15 with TRBJ1-2; D gene ambiguous. The V end was cut by 0 bases, the J end by 8 bases, with 7 bases between. The CDR3 sequence is 12 residues long. Germline CDR1 and CDR2: LNHNV and YYDKDF (reference sequence). CDR3: CATSRDRRGYTF. The CDR3, as DNA: TGTGCCACCAGCAGAGATCGGCGGGGCTACACCTTC. The whole variable domain, remainder taken from reference TRBV15 and TRBJ1-2, is DAMVIQNPRYQVTQFGKPVTLSCSQTLNHNVMYWYQQKSSQAPKLLFHYYDKDFNNEADTPDNFQSRRPNTSFCFLDIRSPGLGDTAMYLCATSRDRRGYTFGSGTRLTVV.

The J gene is TRBJ1-3, the V gene TRBV28; tentative D call: TRBD1 (6 bases). The length of the CDR3 is 16 residues. Germline V CDR1 and CDR2: MDHEN, SYDVKM. The germline V and J ends were trimmed by 4 bases and 0 bases, with 13 bases remaining between them. The CDR3 loop is CASSYGGLGSGNTIYF. CDR3 nucleotides: TGTGCCAGCAGTTACGGGGGGCTTGGCTCTGGAAACACCATATATTTT. Based on the CDR3 plus reference TRBV28 and TRBJ1-3, the full variable domain is DVKVTQSSRYLVKRTGEKVFLECVQDMDHENMFWYRQDPGLGLRLIYFSYDVKMKEKGDIPEGYSVSREKKERFSLILESASTNQTSMYLCASSYGGLGSGNTIYFGEGSWLTVV.

The V call is TRBV19, the J call TRBJ2-3; 8 nucleotides align to TRBD2. V was pared by 7 bases and J by 2 bases, with 17 bases of the junction left unmatched. The CDR3 totals 18 residues. From germline, CDR1 is LNHDA and CDR2 SQIVND (reference sequence). CDR3 protein: CASTTSGREEEATDTQYF. CDR3 in DNA: TGTGCCAGTACCACTAGTGGGCGGGAGGAGGAGGCCACAGATACGCAGTATTTT.

The chain has TRBV23-1 and TRBJ2-7, with D possibly being TRBD1 (6 bases). TRBV23-1 is placed among ORFs of uncertain function. V was trimmed by 6 bases and J by 3 bases, leaving 15 bases between them. This CDR3 comprises 14 residues. In DNA, the CDR3 is TGCGCCAGCAGATACAGGGCTCCCTGCTACGAGCAGTACTTC. Amino acids: CASRYRAPCYEQYF.

The chain is built from TRBV27 and TRBJ2-6; a possible D gene is TRBD2 (6 bases). Germline V gene lookup returns CDR1 MNHEY and CDR2 SMNVEV (reference sequence). The ends were cut back, 6 bases at V and 0 bases at J, with 15 bases in the middle. The CDR3 is 17 residues long. The DNA for the CDR3 is TGTGCCAGCAGACCTGAGGAGGGAGCCTCTGGGGCCAACGTCCTGACTTTC. The encoded protein is CASRPEEGASGANVLTF. Variable domain in full (rest from reference TRBV27 and TRBJ2-6): EAQVTQNPRYLITVTGKKLTVTCSQNMNHEYMSWYRQDPGLGLRQIYYSMNVEVTDKGDVPEGYKVSRKEKRNFPLILESPSPNQTSLYFCASRPEEGASGANVLTFGAGSRLTVL.

The rearrangement links TRBV18 to TRBJ2-5; possible D gene TRBD2, 5 bases. The V gene lost 8 bases and the J gene lost 2 bases, with 12 bases spanning the gap. Germline loops: CDR1 KGHSH, CDR2 LQKENI. The CDR3 has 13 amino acids. In DNA form, the CDR3 reads TGTGCCAGCCTAGCAGTCCAACAAGAGACCCAGTACTTC. Its translation: CASLAVQQETQYF.

This clone has only one observation. The CDR3 reads CASSGGLAGTYNEQFF. The CDR3 bases are TGTGCCAGCAGCGGGGGACTAGCGGGAACCTACAATGAGCAGTTCTTC. This sequence joins TRBV7-2 and TRBJ2-1; the match to TRBD2 covers 13 bases. V lost 5 bases and J lost 2; bases outside the gene matches: 3. The CDR3 loop spans 16 amino acids. CDR1 is SGHTA and CDR2 is FQGNSA in the germline V gene.

The rearrangement uses TRBV19 and TRBJ2-5; maybe TRBD2 (6 bases). The CDR3 consists of 14 residues. Trimming pared 3 bases from V and 3 bases from J, leaving 11 bases between. Germline V gene data show CDR1 as LNHDA and CDR2 as SQIVND (reference sequence). The CDR3 nucleotides are TGTGCCAGTAGTATCCGACTAGTGAAAGAGACCCAGTACTTC. Amino acid sequence: CASSIRLVKETQYF.

The J gene is TRBJ1-4, the V gene TRBV4-3; the match to TRBD1 covers 11 bases. The germline CDR1 and CDR2 sequences are LGHNA and YSLEER. V lost 3 bases and J lost 0; bases outside the gene matches: 15. The CDR3 loop spans 21 amino acids. CDR3 nucleotides: TGCGCCAGCAGCCAGAGGTACTGGCGGGACAGGGGGTCTGCAACTAATGAAAAACTGTTTTTT. Translation gives CASSQRYWRDRGSATNEKLFF.

The CDR3 region is CASSYLADYYEQYF. The CDR3 DNA sequence: TGTGCCAGCAGTTACCTGGCGGACTACTACGAGCAGTACTTC. The V gene is TRBV6-6, the J gene TRBJ2-7, with a tentative D call TRBD2 (6 bases). In germline, CDR1 is MNHNY, CDR2 SVGAGI (reference sequence). The CDR3 runs 14 residues. Trimming took off 2 bases at V and 3 bases at J, with 11 bases between the two ends.

The chain carries TRBV7-2 and TRBJ2-3, with 12 positions matching TRBD1. This CDR3 contains 16 residues. Germline V CDR1 and CDR2: SGHTA, FQGNSA. Trimming at V came to 5 bases and at J to 4 bases, leaving 7 bases not matched to a gene. The CDR3 nucleotides are TGTGCCAGCAGCAAACTGGGACAGGGGGCTTCAGATACGCAGTATTTT. Amino acid sequence: CASSKLGQGASDTQYF. The complete variable domain, with remaining parts taken from reference TRBV7-2 and TRBJ2-3, reads GAGVSQSPSNKVTEKGKDVELRCDPISGHTALYWYRQSLGQGLEFLIYFQGNSAPDKSGLPSDRFSAERTGGSVSTLTIQRTQQEDSAVYLCASSKLGQGASDTQYFGPGTRLTVL.

This clone appeared a few times. The rearrangement joins TRBV6-2 or TRBV6-3 to TRBJ2-7; possibly TRBD1 for D (5 bases). The germline V gene encodes CDR1 MNHEY and CDR2 SVGEGT. The CDR3 extends over 14 amino acids. V was clipped by 2 bases and J by 3 bases, with 11 bases between them. The CDR3: CASSYAGRYYEQYF. CDR3 in DNA: TGTGCCAGCAGTTACGCAGGGCGTTACTACGAGCAGTACTTC.

The genes are TRBV6-5 and TRBJ2-5; maybe TRBD2 (6 bases). Germline values: CDR1 MNHEY, CDR2 SVGAGI. V dropped 10 bases and J dropped 7 bases, with 19 bases sitting between them. This CDR3 is built from 13 residues. In DNA, the CDR3 is TGTGCCACCACCCCGCCGGGAGTGGTGACCCAGTACTTC. This translates into CATTPPGVVTQYF.

The count of this clone is one. V gene TRBV7-2 combines with J gene TRBJ2-6, with a possible D match to TRBD1 (6 bases). Germline loops: CDR1 SGHTA, CDR2 FQGNSA. This CDR3 spans 17 amino acids. The V end was cut by 4 bases, the J end by 1 base, with 14 bases between. The CDR3 DNA reads TGTGCCAGCAGCTCCAGGGGATTCCAATCTGGGGCCAACGTCCTGACTTTC. Residues: CASSSRGFQSGANVLTF.

This chain links TRBV24-1 with TRBJ1-2; 7 nucleotides agree with TRBD1. This CDR3 comprises 14 residues. Trimming at V came to 5 bases and at J to 9 bases, leaving 11 bases not matched to a gene. The germline gives CDR1 KGHDR, CDR2 SFDVKD. CDR3 region: CATSAGGASYSYTF. In nucleotides, the CDR3 is TGTGCCACCAGTGCAGGGGGAGCTTCTTATAGCTACACCTTC.

The rearrangement links TRBV2 to TRBJ2-7; TRBD1 is a possible D gene (6 bases). The germline CDR1 and CDR2 sequences are SNHLY and FYNNEI. The CDR3 covers 14 residues. V was shortened by 6 bases and J by 4 bases, with 16 bases between the two germline ends. CDR3 in amino acids: CASRVDRPVYEQYF. The CDR3 DNA reads as TGTGCCAGCAGGGTTGACAGGCCGGTTTACGAGCAGTACTTC.

V usage is TRBV27 and J usage is TRBJ2-2; 7 nucleotides line up with TRBD2. The CDR3 extends over 14 amino acids. Unmatched junction bases numbered 6, after V lost 5 bases and J lost 6 bases. From germline, CDR1 is MNHEY and CDR2 SMNVEV (reference sequence). CDR3 nucleotide sequence: TGTGCCAGCAGTCGGACTAGATTGGCCGGGGAGCTGTTTTTT. Translating it yields CASSRTRLAGELFF.

The chain carries TRBV5-1 and TRBJ2-1; 7 positions agree with TRBD2. V trimming: 4 bases; J trimming: 5 bases; junction bases outside the gene matches: 6. The CDR3 length is 14 residues. Germline CDR1 reads SGHRS; CDR2 reads YFSETQ. The CDR3 nucleotides read TGCGCCAGCAGCCTGACTACTAGCGACAATGAGCAGTTCTTC. It translates to CASSLTTSDNEQFF.

The gene calls are TRBV7-3 and TRBJ2-1, with D possibly matching TRBD2 (6 bases). V lost 6 bases and J 8 bases, leaving 14 bases between the germline ends. The CDR3 extends over 13 amino acids. Germline loops: CDR1 SGHTA, CDR2 FQGTGA. CDR3 amino acids: CASSLTSFDEQFF. CDR3 coding DNA: TGTGCCAGCAGTCTGACTAGTTTCGATGAGCAGTTCTTC.

This CDR3 is CASSQSPGPGAQYF. In nucleotides, the CDR3 is TGCGCCAGCAGCCAATCACCAGGGCCTGGGGCCCAGTACTTC. The chain couples TRBV4-3 to TRBJ2-5; TRBD1 might be the D (5 bases). Trimming took off 2 bases at V and 9 bases at J, with 16 bases between the two ends. The germline V gene encodes CDR1 LGHNA and CDR2 YSLEER. The CDR3 sequence is 14 residues long.

The chain joins TRBV28 to TRBJ1-4; no definite D call. V lost 2 bases, J lost 8 bases, and 15 bases lay in between. The CDR3 runs to 15 residues. CDR1 and CDR2 from the germline V gene are MDHEN and SYDVKM. CDR3 in DNA: TGTGCCAGCAGTTTAGTAACCCCTCCGGGAGAAAAACTGTTTTTT. Translation: CASSLVTPPGEKLFF.

The V gene is TRBV5-1, the J gene TRBJ1-2; D ambiguous. CDR1 is SGHRS, CDR2 YFSETQ, per germline. Trimming pared 4 bases from V and 5 bases from J, leaving 9 bases between. The CDR3 totals 12 residues. This CDR3 reads CASSTSGYGYTF. The CDR3 DNA follows: TGCGCCAGCAGCACCTCAGGATATGGCTACACCTTC. The variable domain in full, completed from reference TRBV5-1 and TRBJ1-2, reads KAGVTQTPRYLIKTRGQQVTLSCSPISGHRSVSWYQQTPGQGLQFLFEYFSETQRNKGNFPGRFSGRQFSNSRSEMNVSTLELGDSALYLCASSTSGYGYTFGSGTRLTVV.

Written as DNA, the CDR3 is TGTGCCAGCTTAGCCATCAGGGGCCGATCGAACACTGAAGCTTTCTTT. Translated: CASLAIRGRSNTEAFF. The genes are TRBV28 and TRBJ1-1, with D possibly matching TRBD1 (6 bases). Germline V CDR1 and CDR2: MDHEN, SYDVKM. V was cut by 8 bases and J by 1 base, with 20 bases left in between. CDR3 size: 16 residues.

The chain uses TRBV6-5 and TRBJ1-5; 8 positions match TRBD1. V was pared by 6 bases and J by 5 bases, with 3 bases of the junction left unmatched. The germline CDR1 and CDR2 sequences are MNHEY and SVGAGI. CDR3 length: 13 amino acids. For the CDR3, the DNA is TGTGCCAGCAGAAACAGGGGGGATCAGCCCCAGCATTTT. Translation gives CASRNRGDQPQHF.

This clone was recorded a few times. This chain joins TRBV19 and TRBJ1-1; D uncertain. V was clipped by 2 bases and J by 3 bases, with 25 bases between them. This CDR3 is built from 19 residues. Germline CDR1 and CDR2: LNHDA and SQIVND (reference sequence). CDR3 sequence: CASSIRVEVTPWEDTEAFF. The DNA of the CDR3 is TGTGCCAGTAGTATAAGGGTGGAGGTCACCCCCTGGGAGGACACTGAAGCTTTCTTT.

A single count supports this clone. This sequence joins TRBV6-1 and TRBJ1-1; D not certain. The CDR3 is made up of 13 amino acids. Germline assignment: CDR1 MNHNS and CDR2 SASEGT. V was cut by 0 bases and J by 11 bases, with 13 bases left in between. CDR3 sequence (DNA): TGTGCCAGCAGTGAAGCGTCCCAAAGCCGGGCTTTCTTT. Encoded protein: CASSEASQSRAFF.

CDR3: CASRPGGPRVGETQYF. The DNA for the CDR3 is TGTGCCAGCAGACCGGGAGGGCCAAGGGTGGGAGAGACCCAGTACTTC. The chain is built from TRBV28 and TRBJ2-5; 8 nucleotides agree with TRBD2. Germline V gene data show CDR1 as MDHEN and CDR2 as SYDVKM. The CDR3 spans 16 residues. Trimming at V came to 6 bases and at J to 4 bases, leaving 13 bases not matched to a gene. Full variable domain (rest looked up from reference TRBV28 and TRBJ2-5): DVKVTQSSRYLVKRTGEKVFLECVQDMDHENMFWYRQDPGLGLRLIYFSYDVKMKEKGDIPEGYSVSREKKERFSLILESASTNQTSMYLCASRPGGPRVGETQYFGPGTRLLVL.